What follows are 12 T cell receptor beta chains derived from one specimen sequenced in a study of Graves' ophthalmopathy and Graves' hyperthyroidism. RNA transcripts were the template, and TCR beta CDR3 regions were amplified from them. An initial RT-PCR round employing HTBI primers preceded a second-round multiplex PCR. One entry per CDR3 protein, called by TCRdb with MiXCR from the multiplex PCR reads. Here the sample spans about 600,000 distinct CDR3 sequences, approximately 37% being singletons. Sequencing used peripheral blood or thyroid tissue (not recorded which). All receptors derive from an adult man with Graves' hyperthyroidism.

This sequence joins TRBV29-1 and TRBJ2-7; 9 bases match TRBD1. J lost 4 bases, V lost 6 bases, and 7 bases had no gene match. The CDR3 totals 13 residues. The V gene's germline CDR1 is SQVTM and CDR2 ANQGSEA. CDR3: CSVWTGVIYEQYF. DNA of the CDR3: TGCAGCGTATGGACAGGGGTAATTTACGAGCAGTACTTC.

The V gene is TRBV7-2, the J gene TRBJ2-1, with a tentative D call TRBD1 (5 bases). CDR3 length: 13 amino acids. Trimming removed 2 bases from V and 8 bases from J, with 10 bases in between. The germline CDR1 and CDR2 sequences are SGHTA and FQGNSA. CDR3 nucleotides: TGTGCCAGCAGCTTACAGGGTGGATATGAGCAGTTCTTC. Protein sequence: CASSLQGGYEQFF.

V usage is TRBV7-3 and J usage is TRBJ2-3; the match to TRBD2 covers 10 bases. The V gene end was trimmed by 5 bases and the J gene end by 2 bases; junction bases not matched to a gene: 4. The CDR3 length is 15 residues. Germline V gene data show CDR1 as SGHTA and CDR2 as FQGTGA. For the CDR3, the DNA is TGTGCCAGCAGCGCCGGGACTAGCGACACAGATACGCAGTATTTT. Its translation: CASSAGTSDTDTQYF.

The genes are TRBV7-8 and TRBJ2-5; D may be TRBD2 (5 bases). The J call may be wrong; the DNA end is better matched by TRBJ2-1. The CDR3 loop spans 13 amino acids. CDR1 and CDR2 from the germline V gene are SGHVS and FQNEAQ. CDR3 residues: CASRKRGYNEQFF. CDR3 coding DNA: TGTGCCAGCAGAAAACGGGGCTACAATGAGCAGTTCTTC.

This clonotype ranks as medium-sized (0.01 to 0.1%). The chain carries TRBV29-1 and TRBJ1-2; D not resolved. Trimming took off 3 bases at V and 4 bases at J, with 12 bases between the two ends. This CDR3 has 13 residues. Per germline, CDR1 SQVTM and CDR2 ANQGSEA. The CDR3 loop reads CSVERGNGYGYTF. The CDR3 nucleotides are TGCAGCGTTGAGCGGGGTAACGGCTATGGCTACACCTTC.

For the CDR3, the DNA is TGTGCCAGCAGCTTAGCGGAGCGGAATGAGCAGTTCTTC. Protein: CASSLAERNEQFF. The chain carries TRBV7-2 and TRBJ2-1, with a weak D call TRBD2 (5 bases). Germline values: CDR1 SGHTA, CDR2 FQGNSA. The CDR3 is made up of 13 amino acids. V was pared by 0 bases and J by 7 bases, with 7 bases between.

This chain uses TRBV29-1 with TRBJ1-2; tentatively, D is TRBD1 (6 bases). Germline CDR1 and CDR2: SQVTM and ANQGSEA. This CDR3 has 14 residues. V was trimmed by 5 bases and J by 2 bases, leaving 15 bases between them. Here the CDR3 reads CSVHSWQGNYGYTF. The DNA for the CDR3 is TGCAGCGTTCATTCGTGGCAGGGGAACTATGGCTACACCTTC.

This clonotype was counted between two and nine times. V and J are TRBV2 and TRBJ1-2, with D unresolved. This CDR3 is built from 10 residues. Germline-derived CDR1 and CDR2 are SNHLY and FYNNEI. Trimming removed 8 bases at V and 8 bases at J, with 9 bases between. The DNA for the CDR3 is TGTGCCAGCCTTGCGGGGGGCTACACCTTC. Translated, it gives CASLAGGYTF.

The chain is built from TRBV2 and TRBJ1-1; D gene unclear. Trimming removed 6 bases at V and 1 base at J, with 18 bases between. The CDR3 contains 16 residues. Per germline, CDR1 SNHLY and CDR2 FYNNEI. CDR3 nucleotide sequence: TGTGCCAGCAGCCAAGATGGGCTAGCGGGGAACACTGAAGCTTTCTTT. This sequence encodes CASSQDGLAGNTEAFF. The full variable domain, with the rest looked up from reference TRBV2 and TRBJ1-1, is EPEVTQTPSHQVTQMGQEVILRCVPISNHLYFYWYRQILGQKVEFLVSFYNNEISEKSEIFDDQFSVERPDGSNFTLKIRSTKLEDSAMYFCASSQDGLAGNTEAFFGQGTRLTVV.

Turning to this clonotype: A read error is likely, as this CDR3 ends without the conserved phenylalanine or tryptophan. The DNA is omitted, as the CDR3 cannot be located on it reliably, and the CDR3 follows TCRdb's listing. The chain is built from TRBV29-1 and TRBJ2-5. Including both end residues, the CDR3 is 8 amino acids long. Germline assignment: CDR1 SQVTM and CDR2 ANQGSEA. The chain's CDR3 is CSVETLYY.

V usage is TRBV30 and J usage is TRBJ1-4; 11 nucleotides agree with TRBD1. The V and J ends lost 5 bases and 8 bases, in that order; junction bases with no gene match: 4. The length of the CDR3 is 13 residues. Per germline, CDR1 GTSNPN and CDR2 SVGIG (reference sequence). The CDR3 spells CAWSGTGGEKLFF. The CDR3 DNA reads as TGTGCCTGGTCCGGGACAGGGGGAGAAAAACTGTTTTTT.

CDR3 bases: TGTGCCAGCAGCATCCAGGGGGGGCCCAGATCCTACGAGCAGTACTTC. This translates into CASSIQGGPRSYEQYF. This chain connects TRBV7-2 to TRBJ2-7, with D perhaps given as TRBD1 or TRBD2 (7 bases each). In germline, CDR1 is SGHTA, CDR2 FQGNSA. The V end lost 5 bases, the J end lost 1 base, and 18 bases lay between the germline ends. This CDR3 comprises 16 residues.